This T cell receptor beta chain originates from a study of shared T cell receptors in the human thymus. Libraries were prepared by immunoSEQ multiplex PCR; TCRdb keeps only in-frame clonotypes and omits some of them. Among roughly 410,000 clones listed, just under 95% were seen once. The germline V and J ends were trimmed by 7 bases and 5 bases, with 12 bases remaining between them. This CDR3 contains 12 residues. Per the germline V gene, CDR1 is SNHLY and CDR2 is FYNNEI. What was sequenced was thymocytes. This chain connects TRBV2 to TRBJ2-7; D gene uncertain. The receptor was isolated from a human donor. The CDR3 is CASNDGRDEQYF. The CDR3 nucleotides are TGTGCCAGCAATGACGGCAGAGACGAGCAGTACTTC. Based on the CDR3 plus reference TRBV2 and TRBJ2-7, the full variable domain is EPEVTQTPSHQVTQMGQEVILRCVPISNHLYFYWYRQILGQKVEFLVSFYNNEISEKSEIFDDQFSVERPDGSNFTLKIRSTKLEDSAMYFCASNDGRDEQYFGPGTRLTVT.